The present T cell receptor (beta chain) was sequenced within a study of patients and donors after allogeneic stem cell transplantation. This clonotype occurred once. From the RT-PCR reads, TCRdb called clonotypes with MiXCR, one entry per CDR3 protein. The repertoire includes around 17,000 distinct CDR3 sequences, roughly a quarter of them detected once, and 35% to 40% sits in the top ten. V was cut by 6 bases and J by 9 bases, with 18 bases left in between. CDR3 size: 15 residues. Germline lookup yields CDR1 LNHDA and CDR2 SQIVND (reference sequence). The V call is TRBV19, the J call TRBJ1-6; D not resolved. This receptor was obtained from a human donor who was either an allogeneic HSCT recipient or a stem cell or donor lymphocyte infusion donor (not recorded which). It is not recorded whose cells these are; they may come from a transplant donor. The sample consisted of blood, either unsorted or a sorted T cell fraction (not recorded which). The DNA of the CDR3 is TGTGCCAGTAGCCAAAGGAGAGGCTGGAGTTCACCCCTCCACTTT. Its translation: CASSQRRGWSSPLHF.